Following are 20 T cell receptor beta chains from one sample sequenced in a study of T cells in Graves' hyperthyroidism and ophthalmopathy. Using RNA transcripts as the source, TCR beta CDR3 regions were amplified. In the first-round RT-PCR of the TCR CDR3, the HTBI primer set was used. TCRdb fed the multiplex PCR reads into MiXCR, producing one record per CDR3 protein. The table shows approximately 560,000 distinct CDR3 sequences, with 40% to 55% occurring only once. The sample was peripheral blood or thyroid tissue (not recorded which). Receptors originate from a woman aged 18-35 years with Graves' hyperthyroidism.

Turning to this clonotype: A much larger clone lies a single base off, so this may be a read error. The CDR3 DNA reads TGTGCCACCAGCAGGGTCCATGGGGCAACTAATGAAGAACTGTTTTTT. This encodes CATSRVHGATNEELFF. The V gene is TRBV15, the J gene TRBJ1-4; a weak D match, TRBD1 (5 bases). The CDR3 is 16 residues long. Per germline, CDR1 LNHNV and CDR2 YYDKDF (reference sequence).

Here the CDR3 reads CASSPGTSGTGTDTQYF. The CDR3 DNA sequence: TGTGCCAGCAGTCCCGGGACTAGCGGGACCGGGACAGATACGCAGTATTTT. The chain employs TRBV6-1 and TRBJ2-3; 13 positions agree with TRBD2. Germline loops: CDR1 MNHNS, CDR2 SASEGT. J was trimmed by 3 bases and V by 5 bases; bases with no gene match: 8. The CDR3 covers 17 residues.

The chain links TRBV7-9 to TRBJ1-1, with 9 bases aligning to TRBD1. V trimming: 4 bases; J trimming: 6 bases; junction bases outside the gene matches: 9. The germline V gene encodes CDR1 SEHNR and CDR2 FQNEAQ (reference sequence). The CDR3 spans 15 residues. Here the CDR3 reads CASSSIGQGLAEAFF. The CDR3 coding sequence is TGTGCCAGCAGCTCCATCGGACAGGGGCTGGCTGAAGCTTTCTTT.

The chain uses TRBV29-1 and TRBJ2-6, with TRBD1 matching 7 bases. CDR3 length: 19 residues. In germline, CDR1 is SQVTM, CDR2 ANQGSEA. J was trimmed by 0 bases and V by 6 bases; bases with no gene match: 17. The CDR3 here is CSVRGKIPGQNSGANVLTF. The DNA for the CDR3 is TGCAGCGTAAGGGGGAAAATTCCGGGACAGAACTCTGGGGCCAACGTCCTGACTTTC. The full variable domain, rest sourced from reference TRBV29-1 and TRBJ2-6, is SAVISQKPSRDICQRGTSLTIQCQVDSQVTMMFWYRQQPGQSLTLIATANQGSEATYESGFVIDKFPISRPNLTFSTLTVSNMSPEDSSIYLCSVRGKIPGQNSGANVLTFGAGSRLTVL.

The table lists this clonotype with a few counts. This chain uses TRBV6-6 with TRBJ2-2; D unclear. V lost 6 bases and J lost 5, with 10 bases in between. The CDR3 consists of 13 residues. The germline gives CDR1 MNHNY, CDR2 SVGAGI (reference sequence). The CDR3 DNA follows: TGTGCCAGCAGCCCCATCGGGACCGGGGAGCTGTTTTTT. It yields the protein CASSPIGTGELFF.

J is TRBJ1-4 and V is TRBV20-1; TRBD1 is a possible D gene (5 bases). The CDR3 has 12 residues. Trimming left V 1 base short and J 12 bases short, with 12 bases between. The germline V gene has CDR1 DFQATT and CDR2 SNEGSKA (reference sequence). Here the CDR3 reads CSARGLRDELFF. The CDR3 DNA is TGCAGTGCTAGAGGACTTCGGGACGAACTGTTTTTT.

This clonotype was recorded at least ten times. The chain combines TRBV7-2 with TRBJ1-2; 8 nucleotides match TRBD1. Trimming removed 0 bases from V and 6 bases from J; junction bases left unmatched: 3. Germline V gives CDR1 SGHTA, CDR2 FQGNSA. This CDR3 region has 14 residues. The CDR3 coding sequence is TGTGCCAGCAGCTTAGCGGACAGGGCGGATGGCTACACCTTC. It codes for CASSLADRADGYTF. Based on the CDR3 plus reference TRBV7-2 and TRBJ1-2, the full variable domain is GAGVSQSPSNKVTEKGKDVELRCDPISGHTALYWYRQSLGQGLEFLIYFQGNSAPDKSGLPSDRFSAERTGGSVSTLTIQRTQQEDSAVYLCASSLADRADGYTFGSGTRLTVV.

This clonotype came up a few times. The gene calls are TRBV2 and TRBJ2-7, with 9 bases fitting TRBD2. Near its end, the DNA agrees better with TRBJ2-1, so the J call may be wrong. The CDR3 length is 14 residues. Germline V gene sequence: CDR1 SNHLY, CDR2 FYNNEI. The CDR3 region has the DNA TGTGCCAGCATCGGCGGGAGGGCAGCGCATGAGCAGTTCTTC. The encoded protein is CASIGGRAAHEQFF.

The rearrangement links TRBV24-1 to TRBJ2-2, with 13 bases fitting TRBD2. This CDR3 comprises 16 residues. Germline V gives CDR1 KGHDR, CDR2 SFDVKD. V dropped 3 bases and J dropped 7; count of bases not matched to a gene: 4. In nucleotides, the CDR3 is TGTGCCACCAGTGATGGGGGACTAGCGGGAATCGGGGAGCTGTTTTTT. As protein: CATSDGGLAGIGELFF.

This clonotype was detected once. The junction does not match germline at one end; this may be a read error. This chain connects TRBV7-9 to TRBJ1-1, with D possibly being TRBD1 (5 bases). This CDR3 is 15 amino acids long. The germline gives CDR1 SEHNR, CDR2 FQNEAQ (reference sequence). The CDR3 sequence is CASSPYWSGNTEAFF. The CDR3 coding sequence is TGTGCCAGCAGCCCCTACTGGTCAGGGAACACTGAGGCTTTCTTT.

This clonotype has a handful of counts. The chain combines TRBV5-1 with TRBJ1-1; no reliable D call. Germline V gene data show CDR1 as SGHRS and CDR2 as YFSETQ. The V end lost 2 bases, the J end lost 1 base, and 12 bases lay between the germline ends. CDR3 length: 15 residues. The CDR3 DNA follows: TGCGCCAGCAGCTTATGGGCCAGAGCGAACACTGAAGCTTTCTTT. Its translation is CASSLWARANTEAFF.

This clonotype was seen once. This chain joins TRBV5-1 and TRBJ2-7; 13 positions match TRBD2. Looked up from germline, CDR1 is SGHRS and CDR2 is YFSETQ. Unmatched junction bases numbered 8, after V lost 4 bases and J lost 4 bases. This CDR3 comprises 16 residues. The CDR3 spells CASSLGLAGVLYEQYF. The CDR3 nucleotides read TGCGCCAGCAGCCTCGGACTAGCGGGAGTGTTATACGAGCAGTACTTC.

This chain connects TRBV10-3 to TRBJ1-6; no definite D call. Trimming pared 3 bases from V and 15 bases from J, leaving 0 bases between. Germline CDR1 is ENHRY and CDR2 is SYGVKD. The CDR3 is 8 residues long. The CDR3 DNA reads TGTGCCATCAGTGACCTCCACTTT. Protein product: CAISDLHF.

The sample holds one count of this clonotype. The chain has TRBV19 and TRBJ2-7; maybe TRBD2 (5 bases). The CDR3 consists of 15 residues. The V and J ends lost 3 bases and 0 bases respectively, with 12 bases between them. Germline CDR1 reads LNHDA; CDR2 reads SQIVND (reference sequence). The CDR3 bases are TGTGCCAGTAGTATGAGTCGAGGGTTCTCCTACGAGCAGTACTTC. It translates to CASSMSRGFSYEQYF.

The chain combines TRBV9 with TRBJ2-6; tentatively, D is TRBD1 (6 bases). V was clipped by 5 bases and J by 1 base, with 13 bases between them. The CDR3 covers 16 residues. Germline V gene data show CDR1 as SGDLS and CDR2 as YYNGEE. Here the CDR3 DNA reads TGTGCCAGCAGGCGGACAGTGAATTCTGGGGCCAACGTCCTGACTTTC. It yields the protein CASRRTVNSGANVLTF. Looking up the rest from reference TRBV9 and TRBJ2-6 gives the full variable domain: DSGVTQTPKHLITATGQRVTLRCSPRSGDLSVYWYQQSLDQGLQFLIQYYNGEERAKGNILERFSAQQFPDLHSELNLSSLELGDSALYFCASRRTVNSGANVLTFGAGSRLTVL.

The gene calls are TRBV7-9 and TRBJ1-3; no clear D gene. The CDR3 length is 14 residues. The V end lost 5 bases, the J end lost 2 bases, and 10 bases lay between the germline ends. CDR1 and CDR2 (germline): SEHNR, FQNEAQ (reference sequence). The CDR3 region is CASSPRAPGNTIYF. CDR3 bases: TGTGCCAGCAGCCCGAGGGCCCCTGGAAACACCATATATTTT.

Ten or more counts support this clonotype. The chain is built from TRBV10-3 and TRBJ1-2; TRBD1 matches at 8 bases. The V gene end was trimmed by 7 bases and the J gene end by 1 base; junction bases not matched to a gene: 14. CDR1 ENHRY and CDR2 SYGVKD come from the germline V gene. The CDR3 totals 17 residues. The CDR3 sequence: CAITPKTGTGNNYGYTF. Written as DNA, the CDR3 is TGTGCCATCACCCCGAAGACTGGGACAGGCAATAACTATGGCTACACCTTC.

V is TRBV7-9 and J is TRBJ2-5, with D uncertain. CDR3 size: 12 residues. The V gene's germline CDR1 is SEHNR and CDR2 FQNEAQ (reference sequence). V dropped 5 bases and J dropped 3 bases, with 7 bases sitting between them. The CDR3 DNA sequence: TGTGCCAGCAGCCCGGCAGAAGAGACCCAGTACTTC. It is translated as CASSPAEETQYF.

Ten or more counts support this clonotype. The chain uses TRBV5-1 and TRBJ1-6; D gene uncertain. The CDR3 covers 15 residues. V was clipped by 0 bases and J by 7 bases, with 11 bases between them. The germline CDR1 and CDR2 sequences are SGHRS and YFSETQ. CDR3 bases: TGCGCCAGCAGCTTGGATGGACGGGCAAATTCACCCCTCCACTTT. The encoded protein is CASSLDGRANSPLHF.

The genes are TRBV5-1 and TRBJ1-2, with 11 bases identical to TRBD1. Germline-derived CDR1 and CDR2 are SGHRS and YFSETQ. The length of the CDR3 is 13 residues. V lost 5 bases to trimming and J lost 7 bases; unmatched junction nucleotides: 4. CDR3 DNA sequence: TGCGCCAGCAGGAGGACAGGGGGCTTTGGCTACACCTTC. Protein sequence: CASRRTGGFGYTF.